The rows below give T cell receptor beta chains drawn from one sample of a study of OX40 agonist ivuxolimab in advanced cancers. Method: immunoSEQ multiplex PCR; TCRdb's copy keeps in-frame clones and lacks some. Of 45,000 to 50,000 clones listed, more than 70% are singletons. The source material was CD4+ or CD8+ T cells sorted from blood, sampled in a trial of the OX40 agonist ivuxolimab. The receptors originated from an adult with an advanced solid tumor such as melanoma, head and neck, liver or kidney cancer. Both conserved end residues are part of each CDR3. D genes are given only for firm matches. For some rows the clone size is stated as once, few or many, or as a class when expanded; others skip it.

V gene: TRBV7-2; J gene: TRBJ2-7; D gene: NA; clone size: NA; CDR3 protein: CASSFTGKAYEQYF; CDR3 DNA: TGTGCCAGCAGCTTCACCGGGAAGGCCTACGAGCAGTACTTC
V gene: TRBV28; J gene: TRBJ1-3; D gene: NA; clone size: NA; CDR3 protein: CASSFGFSGNTIYF; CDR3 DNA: TGTGCCAGCAGTTTTGGGTTTTCGGGAAACACCATATATTTT
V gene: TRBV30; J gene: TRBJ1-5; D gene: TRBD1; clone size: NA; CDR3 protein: CAWSDRGNQPQHF; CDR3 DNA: TGTGCCTGGTCGGACAGGGGGAATCAGCCCCAGCATTTT
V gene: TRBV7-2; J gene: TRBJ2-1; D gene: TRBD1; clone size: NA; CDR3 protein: CASSLKGQGPYNEQFF; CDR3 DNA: TGTGCCAGCAGCTTGAAGGGACAGGGGCCCTACAATGAGCAGTTCTTC
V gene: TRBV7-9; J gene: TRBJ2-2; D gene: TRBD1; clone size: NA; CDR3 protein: CASSLRDRNTGELFF; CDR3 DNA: TGTGCCAGCAGCCTCCGGGACAGAAACACCGGGGAGCTGTTTTTT
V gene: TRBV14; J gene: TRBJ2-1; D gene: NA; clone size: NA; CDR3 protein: CASSHRGSHYNEQFF; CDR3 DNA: TGTGCCAGCAGCCACAGGGGTTCCCACTACAATGAGCAGTTCTTC
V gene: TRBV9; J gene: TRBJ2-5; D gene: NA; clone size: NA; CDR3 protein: CASSLGQTGYQETQYF; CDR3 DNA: TGTGCCAGCAGCCTCGGACAGACGGGGTACCAAGAGACCCAGTACTTC
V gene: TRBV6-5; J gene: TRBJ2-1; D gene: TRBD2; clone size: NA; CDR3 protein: CASSYEAGSSYNEQFF; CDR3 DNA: TGTGCCAGCAGTTATGAAGCGGGGAGCTCCTACAATGAGCAGTTCTTC
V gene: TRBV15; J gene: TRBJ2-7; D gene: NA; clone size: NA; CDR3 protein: CATAEGVFVEQYF; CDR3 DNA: TGTGCCACCGCTGAGGGAGTATTTGTCGAGCAGTACTTC
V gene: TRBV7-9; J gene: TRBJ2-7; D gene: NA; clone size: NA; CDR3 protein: CASSSQINYEQYF; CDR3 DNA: TGTGCCAGCAGCTCCCAAATAAACTACGAGCAGTACTTC
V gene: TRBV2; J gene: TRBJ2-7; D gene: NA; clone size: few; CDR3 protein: CASRDTRAGYEQYF; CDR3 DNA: TGTGCCAGCAGGGATACCCGAGCTGGCTACGAGCAGTACTTC
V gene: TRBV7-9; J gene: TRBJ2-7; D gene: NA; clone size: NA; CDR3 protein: CASSLGLVSSEQYF; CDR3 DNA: TGTGCCAGCAGCTTAGGACTAGTCAGCAGCGAGCAGTACTTC
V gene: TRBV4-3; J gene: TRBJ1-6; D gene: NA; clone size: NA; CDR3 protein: CASSQDRQSNSPLHF; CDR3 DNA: TGCGCCAGCAGCCAAGATAGACAGTCGAATTCACCCCTCCACTTT
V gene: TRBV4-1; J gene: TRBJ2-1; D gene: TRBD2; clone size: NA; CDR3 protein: CASSQVKREFSYNEQFF; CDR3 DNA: TGCGCCAGCAGCCAGGTAAAGCGGGAGTTCTCCTACAATGAGCAGTTCTTC
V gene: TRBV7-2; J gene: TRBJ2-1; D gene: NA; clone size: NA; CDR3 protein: CASSLGDLGRYNEQFF; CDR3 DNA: TGTGCCAGCAGCTTAGGGGATCTCGGACGGTACAATGAGCAGTTCTTC
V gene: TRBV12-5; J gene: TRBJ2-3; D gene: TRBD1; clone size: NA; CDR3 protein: CASARPGQGTTDTQYF; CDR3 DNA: TGTGCTAGTGCTCGGCCGGGACAGGGCACCACAGATACGCAGTATTTT
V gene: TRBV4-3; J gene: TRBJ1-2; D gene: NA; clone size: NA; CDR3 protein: CASSQDGDSNYGYTF; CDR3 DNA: TGCGCCAGCAGCCAAGACGGGGATTCTAACTATGGCTACACCTTC
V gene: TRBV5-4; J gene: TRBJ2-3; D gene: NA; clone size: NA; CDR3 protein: CASSTDLYHPTDTQYF; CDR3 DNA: TGTGCCAGCAGCACAGACCTATACCATCCCACAGATACGCAGTATTTT
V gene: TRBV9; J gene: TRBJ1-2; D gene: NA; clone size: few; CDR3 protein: CASSVGYGYTF; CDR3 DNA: TGTGCCAGCAGCGTAGGCTATGGCTACACCTTC
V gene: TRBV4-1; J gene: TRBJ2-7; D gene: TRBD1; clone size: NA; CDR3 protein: CASSPTGQEISYEQYF; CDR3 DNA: TGCGCCAGCAGCCCCACCGGACAGGAAATCTCCTACGAGCAGTACTTC
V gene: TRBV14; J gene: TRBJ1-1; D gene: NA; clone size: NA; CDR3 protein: CASSQGRTEAFF; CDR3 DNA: TGTGCCAGCAGCCAGGGTCGCACTGAAGCTTTCTTT
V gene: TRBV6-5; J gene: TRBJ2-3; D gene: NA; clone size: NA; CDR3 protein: CASSYSPAGYQDTQYF; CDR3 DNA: TGTGCCAGCAGTTACTCCCCGGCAGGCTACCAAGATACGCAGTATTTT
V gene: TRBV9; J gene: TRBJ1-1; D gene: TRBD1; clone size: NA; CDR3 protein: CASSVEGQSNTEAFF; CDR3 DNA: TGTGCCAGCAGCGTAGAGGGACAGTCGAACACTGAAGCTTTCTTT
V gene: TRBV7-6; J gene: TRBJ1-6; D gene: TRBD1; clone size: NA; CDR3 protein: CASGQGNSPLHF; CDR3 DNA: TGTGCCAGCGGACAGGGGAATTCACCCCTCCACTTT
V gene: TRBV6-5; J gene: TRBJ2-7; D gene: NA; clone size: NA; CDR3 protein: CASSYGAPYEQYF; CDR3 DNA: TGTGCCAGCAGTTACGGGGCGCCGTACGAGCAGTACTTC
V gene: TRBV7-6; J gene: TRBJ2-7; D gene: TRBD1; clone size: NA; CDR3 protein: CASSGGTGAPYEQYF; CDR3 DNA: TGTGCCAGCAGCGGAGGGACAGGGGCCCCCTACGAGCAGTACTTC
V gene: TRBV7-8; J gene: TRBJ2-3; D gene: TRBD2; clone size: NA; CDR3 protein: CASSLGLAGPDTQYF; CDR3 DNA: TGTGCCAGCAGCTTAGGGCTAGCGGGGCCAGATACGCAGTATTTT
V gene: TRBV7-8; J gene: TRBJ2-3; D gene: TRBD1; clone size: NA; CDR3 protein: CASSSDRASTDTQYF; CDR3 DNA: TGTGCCAGCAGCTCCGACAGGGCTAGCACAGATACGCAGTATTTT
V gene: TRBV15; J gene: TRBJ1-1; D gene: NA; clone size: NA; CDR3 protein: CATSRDSGSIEAFF; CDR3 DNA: TGTGCCACCAGCAGAGATAGCGGGTCAATTGAAGCTTTCTTT
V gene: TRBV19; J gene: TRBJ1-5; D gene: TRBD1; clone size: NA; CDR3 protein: CASTGLSTGTGYSNQPQHF; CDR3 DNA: TGTGCCAGTACGGGACTTTCGACAGGGACGGGCTATAGCAATCAGCCCCAGCATTTT
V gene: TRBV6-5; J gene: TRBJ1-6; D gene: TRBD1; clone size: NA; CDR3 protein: CASSLGQGNSPLHF; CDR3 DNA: TGTGCCAGCAGTTTGGGACAGGGGAATTCACCCCTCCACTTT
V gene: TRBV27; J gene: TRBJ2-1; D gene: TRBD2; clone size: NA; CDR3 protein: CASSPGGNEQFF; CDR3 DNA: TGTGCCAGCAGTCCCGGGGGGAATGAGCAGTTCTTC
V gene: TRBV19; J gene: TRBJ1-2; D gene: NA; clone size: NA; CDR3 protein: CASSIITSFNYGYTF; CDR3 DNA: TGTGCCAGTAGTATCATCACATCCTTTAACTATGGCTACACCTTC
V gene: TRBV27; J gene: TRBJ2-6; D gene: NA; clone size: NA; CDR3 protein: CASSLDGANVLTF; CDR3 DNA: TGTGCCAGCAGTTTAGACGGGGCCAACGTCCTGACTTTC
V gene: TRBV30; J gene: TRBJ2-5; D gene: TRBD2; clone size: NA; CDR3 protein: CAWTEGTSGGWETQYF; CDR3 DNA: TGTGCCTGGACCGAAGGGACTAGCGGGGGCTGGGAGACCCAGTACTTC
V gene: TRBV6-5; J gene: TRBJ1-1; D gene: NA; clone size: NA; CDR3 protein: CASSYGTEAFF; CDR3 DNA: TGTGCCAGCAGTTACGGCACTGAAGCTTTCTTT
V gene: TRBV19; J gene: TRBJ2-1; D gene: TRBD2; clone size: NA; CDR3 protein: CASSTEGTSGILNNEQFF; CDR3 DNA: TGTGCCAGTAGTACGGAGGGGACTAGCGGGATTTTGAACAATGAGCAGTTCTTC
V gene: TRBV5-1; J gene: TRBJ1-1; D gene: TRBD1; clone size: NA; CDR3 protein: CASSLYWTGTGTEAFF; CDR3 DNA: TGCGCCAGCAGCCTATACTGGACCGGGACAGGGACTGAAGCTTTCTTT
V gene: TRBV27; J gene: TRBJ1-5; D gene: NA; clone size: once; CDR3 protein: CASSFAPPRFDSNQPQHF; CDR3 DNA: TGTGCCAGCAGTTTCGCCCCCCCCAGGTTCGATAGCAATCAGCCCCAGCATTTT
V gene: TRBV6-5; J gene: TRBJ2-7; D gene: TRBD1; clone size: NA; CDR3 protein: CAIGTGASEQYF; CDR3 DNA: TGTGCCATAGGGACAGGGGCCTCCGAGCAGTACTTC
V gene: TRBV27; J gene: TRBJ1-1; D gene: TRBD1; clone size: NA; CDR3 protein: CASGPLGQGVATEAFF; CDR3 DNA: TGTGCCAGCGGGCCCCTAGGACAGGGCGTAGCGACTGAAGCTTTCTTT
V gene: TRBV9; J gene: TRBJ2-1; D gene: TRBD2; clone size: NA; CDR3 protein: CASSVARGGYNEQFF; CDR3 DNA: TGTGCCAGCAGCGTAGCACGGGGGGGATACAATGAGCAGTTCTTC
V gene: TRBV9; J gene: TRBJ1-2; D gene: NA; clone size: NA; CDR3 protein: CASSVGLGDYGYTF; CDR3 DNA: TGTGCCAGCAGCGTAGGGCTGGGCGACTATGGCTACACCTTC
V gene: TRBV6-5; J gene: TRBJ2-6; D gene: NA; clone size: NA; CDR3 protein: CASSYDRGSGANVLTF; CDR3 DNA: TGTGCCAGCAGTTACGACAGAGGCTCTGGGGCCAACGTCCTGACTTTC
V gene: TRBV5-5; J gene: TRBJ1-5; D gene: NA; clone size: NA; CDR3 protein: CASSLRRATDNSNQPQHF; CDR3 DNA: TGTGCCAGCAGCTTAAGGCGAGCGACAGATAATAGCAATCAGCCCCAGCATTTT
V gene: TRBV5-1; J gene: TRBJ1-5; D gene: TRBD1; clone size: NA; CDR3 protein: CASSLGQGDQPQHF; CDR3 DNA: TGCGCCAGCAGCTTGGGACAGGGAGACCAGCCCCAGCATTTT
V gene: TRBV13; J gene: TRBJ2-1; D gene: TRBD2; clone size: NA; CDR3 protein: CASSPGLADNNEQFF; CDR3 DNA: TGTGCCAGCAGCCCCGGACTAGCGGATAACAATGAGCAGTTCTTC
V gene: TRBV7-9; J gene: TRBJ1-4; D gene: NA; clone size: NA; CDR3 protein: CASNSWTATNEKLFF; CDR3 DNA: TGTGCCAGCAACTCCTGGACAGCAACTAATGAAAAACTGTTTTTT
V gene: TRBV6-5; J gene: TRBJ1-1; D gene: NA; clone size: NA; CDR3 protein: CASSSSGGYTEAFF; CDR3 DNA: TGTGCCAGCAGTTCGAGTGGGGGGTACACTGAAGCTTTCTTT
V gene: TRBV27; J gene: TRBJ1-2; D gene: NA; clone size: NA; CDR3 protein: CASSPRPGTNYGYTF; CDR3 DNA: TGTGCCAGCAGTCCCCGGCCGGGGACCAACTATGGCTACACCTTC
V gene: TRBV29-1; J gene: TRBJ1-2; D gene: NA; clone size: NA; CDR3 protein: CSVEGQRGGYTF; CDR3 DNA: TGCAGCGTTGAAGGACAGAGAGGGGGCTACACCTTC
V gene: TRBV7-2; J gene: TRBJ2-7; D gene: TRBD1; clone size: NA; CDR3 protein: CASSFGQGLYEQYF; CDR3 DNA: TGTGCCAGCAGCTTCGGACAGGGGCTCTACGAGCAGTACTTC
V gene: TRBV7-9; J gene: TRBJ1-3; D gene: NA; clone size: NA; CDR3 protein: CASSPAGGNSGNTIYF; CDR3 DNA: TGTGCCAGCAGCCCAGCGGGGGGCAACTCTGGAAACACCATATATTTT
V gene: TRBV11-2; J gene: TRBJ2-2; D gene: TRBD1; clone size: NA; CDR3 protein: CASSTRQGANTGELFF; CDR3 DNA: TGTGCCAGCAGCACAAGACAGGGGGCGAACACCGGGGAGCTGTTTTTT
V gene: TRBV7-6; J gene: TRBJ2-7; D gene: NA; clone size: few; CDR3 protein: CASSELRVWDEQYF; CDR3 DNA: TGTGCCAGCAGCGAGCTTCGGGTTTGGGACGAGCAGTACTTC